These 15 T cell receptor beta chains were all obtained from the same sample, sequenced in a study of tumor-infiltrating lymphocytes in primary liver carcinoma. The blood RNA (from unsorted whole blood) was obtained, and germline DNA was also extracted. Total RNA amounting to around 530 ng was the source from which TCR beta cDNA was made with a constant-region primer. For TCR beta, libraries were produced by three nested multiplex PCR rounds using slightly modified ARM-PCR. TRBV1-TRBV30 forward and Cbeta reverse primers drove the first two roughly 10-cycle rounds. TCRdb ran MiXCR on the multiplex PCR reads and lists one entry per CDR3 protein. The data contain 150,000 to 200,000 distinct CDR3 sequences, roughly 60% of them singletons. Sequencing was performed on peripheral blood. These TCRs come from a man between 35 and 55 years old with primary liver carcinoma and hepatitis B virus infection.

V gene TRBV2 combines with J gene TRBJ2-7; D remains unclear. This CDR3 spans 14 amino acids. Deletions cut 10 bases from V and 4 bases from J, with 20 bases between. CDR1 and CDR2 (germline): SNHLY, FYNNEI. The CDR3 region has the DNA TGTGCCACTACGAGGCCGTTCCTCTCGTACGAGCAGTACTTC. Translated: CATTRPFLSYEQYF.

This clonotype has more than one count but fewer than ten. The chain recombines TRBV14 with TRBJ2-2, with a possible D match to TRBD1 (5 bases). The CDR3 runs to 18 residues. With 0 bases removed from V and 2 bases from J, the gap between germline ends came to 16 bases. From germline, CDR1 is SGHDN and CDR2 FVKESK. This CDR3 reads CASSQDSSRVANTGELFF. The CDR3 region has the DNA TGTGCCAGCAGCCAAGATTCAAGCAGGGTAGCTAACACCGGGGAGCTGTTTTTT.

Regarding this clonotype: A junction boundary mismatches the germline segment, possibly from a read error. The rearrangement links TRBV4-1 to TRBJ2-3; D gene uncertain. CDR3 size: 16 residues. The germline CDR1 and CDR2 sequences are MGHRA and YSYEKL. The CDR3 loop is CASSQVLVPHKDMQYF. The CDR3 DNA reads TGCGCCAGCAGCCAAGTCTTAGTACCCCACAAAGATATGCAGTATTTT.

A word on this clonotype: Mismatch with germline at one junction end may stem from a read error. The chain combines TRBV5-4 with TRBJ1-1; unclear D gene. CDR3 length equals 15 residues. Germline loops: CDR1 SGHNT, CDR2 YYREEE (reference sequence). The CDR3 sequence: CASRLELGRSTEAFF. The CDR3 DNA reads as TGTGCAAGCAGATTGGAACTGGGGAGGAGCACTGAAGCTTTCTTT.

V is TRBV6-1 and J is TRBJ2-7, with TRBD2 matching over 11 bases. Germline V gives CDR1 MNHNS, CDR2 SASEGT. The CDR3 is made up of 15 amino acids. J gave up 4 bases and V 3 bases, and 5 bases lay outside the gene matches. CDR3 coding DNA: TGTGCCAGCAGTGAGGCGGGACTAGCGGCTTACGAGCAGTACTTC. Protein sequence: CASSEAGLAAYEQYF.

This clonotype was seen many times. The chain joins TRBV6-5 to TRBJ2-5; TRBD1 or TRBD2 may be the D gene (5 bases each). V dropped 4 bases and J dropped 5 bases, with 14 bases sitting between them. The CDR3 loop spans 14 amino acids. The germline CDR1 and CDR2 sequences are MNHEY and SVGAGI. The CDR3 loop is CASSSRVGTETQYF. Written as DNA, the CDR3 is TGTGCCAGCAGTTCCCGCGTGGGGACGGAGACCCAGTACTTC.

A remark on this clonotype: This may stem from a read error, because a much larger clone lies one nucleotide away. The chain joins TRBV16 to TRBJ2-1; TRBD2 matches at 9 bases. The CDR3 length is 15 residues. The V gene's germline CDR1 is KGHSY and CDR2 FQNENV. CDR3 sequence reads: CASIQVAGEVDEQFF. DNA for the CDR3: TGTGCCAGCATCCAAGTAGCGGGAGAGGTAGATGAGCAGTTCTTC.

This clonotype was counted once. As DNA, the CDR3 is TGCGCCAGCCATTGGGACGACCAACGGGAGACCCAGTACTTC. Its protein product is CASHWDDQRETQYF. The chain is built from TRBV5-1 and TRBJ2-5; perhaps D is TRBD1 or TRBD2 (5 bases each). CDR1 and CDR2 from the germline V gene are SGHRS and YFSETQ. V was trimmed by 7 bases and J by 5 bases, leaving 18 bases between them. There are 14 residues in the CDR3.

With respect to this clonotype: With a much larger clone just one base away, this may be a read error. The V and J genes are TRBV14 and TRBJ2-1, with 7 bases aligning to TRBD2. CDR1 SGHDN and CDR2 FVKESK come from the germline V gene. The CDR3 sequence is 15 residues long. The CDR3 reads CANSPPGGSYNEQFF. CDR3 DNA: TGTGCCAACAGCCCCCCGGGGGGCTCCTACAATGAGCAGTTCTTC.

The chain couples TRBV30 to TRBJ1-5; D uncertain. The ends were cut back, 2 bases at V and 2 bases at J, with 10 bases in the middle. The germline gives CDR1 GTSNPN, CDR2 SVGIG (reference sequence). CDR3 length equals 14 residues. DNA for the CDR3: TGTGCCTGGAGTCGTACAGACCGCAATCAGCCCCAGCATTTT. This translates into CAWSRTDRNQPQHF.

A note on this clonotype: A much larger clone differs from this one at a single base, so this may be a read error. This likely comes from a read error, as the CDR3 has no conserved phenylalanine or tryptophan at its end. In DNA, the CDR3 is TGTGCCAGCAGCTTAGACGGGATAGCGGGAGGGGGCACCGGGGAGCTGTTTTCT. As protein: CASSLDGIAGGGTGELFS. J is TRBJ2-2 and V is TRBV11-2, with 11 nucleotides matching TRBD2. V was clipped by 0 bases and J by 4 bases; unmatched bases: 7. The CDR3 totals 18 residues. Germline lookup yields CDR1 SGHAT and CDR2 FQNNGV.

The rearrangement joins TRBV6-1 to TRBJ2-3, with D perhaps given as TRBD1 or TRBD2 (5 bases each). Between the trimmed V and J ends, which lost 7 bases and 1 base, there was a span of 15 bases. This CDR3 is built from 15 residues. Germline-derived CDR1 and CDR2 are MNHNS and SASEGT. CDR3 protein: CASNQGPRGTDTQYF. The CDR3 DNA reads TGTGCCAGCAACCAGGGCCCGCGGGGCACAGATACGCAGTATTTT.

Turning to this clonotype: A much larger clone differs from this one at a single base, so this may be a read error. The V call is TRBV29-1, the J call TRBJ2-7, with a possible D match to TRBD1 (6 bases). Germline V lookup: CDR1 SQVTM, CDR2 ANQGSEA. The CDR3 extends over 12 amino acids. The CDR3, as DNA: TGCAGCGTTGCACAGGGAAGGGACGAGCAGTGCTTC. Amino acids: CSVAQGRDEQCF.

The table lists this clonotype with many counts. The genes are TRBV29-1 and TRBJ1-1; no clear D gene. CDR3 size: 11 residues. Trimming shortened V by 1 base and J by 6 bases, and 6 bases separated the two germline ends. Germline V CDR1 and CDR2: SQVTM, ANQGSEA. The CDR3 DNA sequence: TGCAGCGTTGAAGCGGGCGCTGAAGCTTTCTTT. Amino acids: CSVEAGAEAFF.

On this clonotype itself: A read error is possible here, since a much larger clone lies one base away. V is TRBV11-2 and J is TRBJ2-3, with D hard to call. CDR1 and CDR2 (germline): SGHAT, FQNNGV. V lost 1 base to trimming and J lost 1 base, with 12 bases between them. The CDR3 has 16 amino acids. CDR3 nucleotide sequence: TGTGCCAGCAGCTTAGGATCCGGGCCCGGCACAGATACGCAGTATTTT. As protein: CASSLGSGPGTDTQYF.